This TCR beta chain was identified in a study of cytomegalovirus exposure and HLA in healthy donors (dated by TCRdb to about 2017). Background on the whole study: An earlier analysis of more than 550 of the donors reported about 280 Gb of sequence data and 117 million unique TCR beta sequences obtained from about 179 million T cells. About 300 gigabases of sequencing data and tens of millions of unique TCR sequences were included in an early release covering around 650 HLA-typed donors. Among the 398 genotyped donors, approximately 76% belonged to the genetic ancestry cluster associated with self-reported Caucasian donors. The study aimed to test whether signatures of past pathogen exposure could be identified by cataloging public T cell receptors. The study profiled the T cell repertoires of about 720 subjects by immunosequencing and related them to cytomegalovirus serostatus. Besides the first cohort of roughly 660 subjects, a separate validation cohort made up of some 110 different subjects was used. To predict cytomegalovirus infection status, the study combined high-throughput TCR immunosequencing, statistical association of individual TCRs with disease status, and machine learning. In a later analysis, previously published TCR beta repertoires from about 670 donors were re-analyzed and high-resolution HLA genotyping was added so that TCR occurrence patterns could be studied. Rather than using new phenotypic data, the later analysis identified candidate immune exposures from TCR beta sequences and from how often those sequences occurred across donors. In an earlier analysis of 587 of the donors, high-throughput TCR beta sequencing was used to judge whether each TCR beta V gene segment behaved as functional or pseudogenic. Donor age, sex, ethnicity and CMV serostatus were collected together with the repertoire data. Genome-wide SNP genotypes for about 65% of the roughly 670 donors were used in a later genetic analysis, which treated that subset as a discovery cohort. Every discovery cohort repertoire had been produced on one sequencing platform. HLA typing covered class I and class II loci at four-digit resolution. Typing coverage differed by locus: A, B, C, DRB1 and DQB1 were typed in roughly 629-630 donors, DQA1 in roughly 500, DPA1 in 600 to 610, and DPB1 in around 490. Several DR-DQ haplotypes were treated as single units for association and clustering because of strong linkage in the cohort. On average, 235,054 unique TCR beta nucleotide sequences were sequenced per donor among fewer than 500 genotyped donors of the cohort, with around 19% of those sequences being non-productive.

What the research found in general, with its limitations: In vitro tests confirmed that three of the cytomegalovirus-associated TCR beta chains recognize cytomegalovirus antigens. Most TCR sequences were observed very rarely across donors, whereas some public TCRs were present in many individuals. CMV serostatus was the only immune exposure information available for the cohort. In both the original and validation cohorts, the classifier was reported to diagnose cytomegalovirus status with high specificity and sensitivity. In a later genetic analysis, fewer N-insertions in productive TCRs were reported among donors in an Asian-associated ancestry cluster than the 666-donor mean. A later analysis found that most CMV-associated TCR beta chains appeared HLA-restricted, with HLA associations seemingly driven largely by CMV exposure. A later genetic analysis associated a missense DCLRE1C variant with V-gene and J-gene trimming of TCR beta chains, and an independent cohort replicated the association. A total of 150 to 200 TCR beta chains were listed by the study as associated with cytomegalovirus. A further reported finding was that TCR beta sequences accurately predicted the HLA-A and HLA-B alleles for most subjects in the first cohort. In a later analysis, about 16,000 TCR beta sequences were associated with specific HLA alleles at a false discovery rate of 0.05. This cohort had only TCR beta chains sequenced, and the lack of alpha or paired-chain data limited which features could be detected. A group of highly shared sequence variants was considered likely to be a technical artifact of the sequencing pipeline. A later analysis reported that several top co-occurrence clusters appeared linked to parvovirus B19, influenza, CMV and Epstein-Barr virus. A later analysis found that TCR association rates varied across HLA loci, with DRB1 alleles showing the most associated TCRs and HLA-C alleles the fewest. In an earlier analysis of approximately 590 of the donors, most TCR beta V segments appeared in productive rearrangements about 87% or about 30% of the time, broadly matching IMGT annotations. Some IMGT-functional V segments, including TRBV6-2 and TRBV6-3, could not be distinguished by the 87-base-pair reads and were therefore excluded. The authors suggested that the approach could potentially be extended to other disease states and immunological phenotypes. In a later analysis, HLA-associated TCR beta chains showed more clonal expansion and lower generation probabilities than non-associated chains that were equally common. Presence/absence analyses assumed roughly uniform sequencing depth across donors, an assumption that may not hold. Because HLA typing was unavailable for some donors at each locus, only the typed subset was used in association tests. Correlated functional status among segregating V segments might be attributable to linkage disequilibrium, but an unknown experimental factor could not be ruled out. Roughly 15 rarely observed V segments, including chromosome 9 orphons, were excluded from the earlier analysis of several hundred of the donors because counts were too low. Assigning TCR associations to individual alleles was difficult when HLA alleles, especially DR and DQ, strongly co-occurred.

The CDR3 contains 14 residues, cysteine and phenylalanine counted. Of the read, only the CDR3 DNA is kept; its 42 bases are in frame from base 1. Trimming takes 5 bases off V and 6 bases off J; junction bases not matched to a gene: 5. Looking up the germline V gene yields CDR1 SGHVS and CDR2 FQNEAQ. The cohort comprised some 680 healthy bone marrow donors. At the time of sampling, every cohort member was nominally healthy, though immune exposures that went unrecorded were likely present. The donor tested CMV seropositive and was one of the 289 seropositive cohort members. A peripheral blood sample was collected from each donor, and TCR beta sequencing was performed on peripheral blood mononuclear cells. The Qiagen DNeasy Blood Extraction Kit was used to extract genomic DNA from the blood cell samples. A note on this clone: Its antigen is unknown. No base qualities exist here, and no much larger clone lies one base off it.

Library creation used the immunoSEQ multiplex PCR assay. The multiplex PCR relied on a mix of 60 forward primers for TCR Vbeta segments and 13 reverse primers for TCR Jbeta segments. A multiplex PCR assay on genomic DNA amplified the CDR3 region of rearranged TCR beta genes. The amplified TCR beta libraries were sequenced on the Illumina HiSeq System as 87-base-pair reads. The paper's processing steps were these. A later analysis counted tens of millions of unique TCR beta chains across the 690 or so repertoires, and 10 million to 12 million of these chains were shared by at least two donors. Raw reads were error-corrected and collapsed into unique sequences by a nearest-neighbor algorithm in which closely related sequences were merged to remove PCR and sequencing errors. Alignment of CDR3 sequences to IMGT reference sequences was used to assign V, D and J gene segments. For a sequence to be retained, a match of at least six nucleotides was required to both a V gene segment and a J gene segment. A rearrangement was called productive if the CDR3 had no stop codons and remained in frame with V and J, and every other rearrangement was called non-productive. Following IMGT convention, CDR3 was defined as the stretch from the second conserved V-encoded cysteine to the conserved J-encoded phenylalanine. Sequences without an unambiguous match to a single V gene segment were excluded from the earlier analysis of about 600 of the donors. In an earlier analysis of several hundred of the donors, V segments were called functional above 56.7% productive rearrangements and were called segregating when the between-donor standard deviation exceeded 5%. A statistical classification framework was developed to diagnose cytomegalovirus status using the catalog of TCR beta chain sequences. In a later analysis, TCR nucleotide sequences were compared against IMGT/GENE-DB human TR gene sequences so that V and J genes could be assigned. The TCRdist pipeline was used in a later analysis to assign CDR3 sequences and most-parsimonious VDJ recombination scenarios. A later analysis defined each TCR beta chain by its CDR3 amino acid sequence plus V-gene family, and excluded reads lacking a unique V-gene family. As a way to deal with suspected cross-contamination and a sequencing artifact, a later analysis dropped 450 to 600 nucleotide sequences that were highly shared and had low generation probability. In a later analysis, a clonal expansion index for each public chain was calculated from normalized within-repertoire ranks of inferred template counts. Generation probabilities in a later analysis came from a VDJ recombination model fitted to out-of-frame rearrangements, and those results were checked against IGoR. Hypergeometric tests were used in a later analysis to score TCR-TCR, TCR-HLA and TCR-CMV co-occurrence, with a repertoire-size bias correction applied to the TCR pairs. False discovery rates were estimated in a later analysis by permuting HLA or CMV assignments 20 times. In a later analysis, co-occurring TCRs were grouped using DBSCAN, with TCRdist sequence similarity added in when clustering inside HLA-allele-positive subsets. Repertoires with fewer than 30,000 or more than 120,000 public chains, plus five repertoires with anomalous nucleotide sharing, were excluded from co-occurrence clustering. TCRdb took over this immuneACCESS table, retaining in-frame rearrangements with V and J assigned. Such tables are incomplete; in checked studies, under half of the missing clones stem from an unresolved V gene, and the remainder is unexplained. V and J calls and clone size are given by that table; D and trimming were obtained from the DNA. The sample records around 110,000 clones, roughly 69% of which are singletons. In total, the top ten clones hold roughly 9.8% of the sample.

The clonotype was recovered from a woman aged 40 to 50 in good health and CMV-seropositive. The sequencing input was PBMCs. The sequence links TRBV7-8 to TRBJ2-5; 11 nucleotides in the junction match TRBD2. The CDR3 protein sequence reads: CASSHSGRGQTQYF. At the DNA level, the sequence is TGTGCCAGCAGCCATAGCGGGAGGGGACAGACCCAGTACTTC. Here the CDR3 is joined to the reference TRBV7-8 and TRBJ2-5 genes, and the full variable domain is: GAGVSQSPRYKVAKRGQDVALRCDPISGHVSLFWYQQALGQGPEFLTYFQNEAQLDKSGLPSDRFFAERPEGSVSTLKIQRTQQEDSAVYLCASSHSGRGQTQYFGPGTRLLVL.